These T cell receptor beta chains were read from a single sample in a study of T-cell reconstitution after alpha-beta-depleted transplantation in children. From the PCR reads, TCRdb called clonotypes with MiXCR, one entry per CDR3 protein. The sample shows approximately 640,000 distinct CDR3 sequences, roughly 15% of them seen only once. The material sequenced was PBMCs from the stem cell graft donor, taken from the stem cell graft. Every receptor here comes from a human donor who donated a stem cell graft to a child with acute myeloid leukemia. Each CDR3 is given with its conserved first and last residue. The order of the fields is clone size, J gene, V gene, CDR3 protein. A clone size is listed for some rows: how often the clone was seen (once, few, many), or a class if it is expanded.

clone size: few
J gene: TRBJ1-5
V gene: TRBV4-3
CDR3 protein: CASSQLTGGGQPQHF

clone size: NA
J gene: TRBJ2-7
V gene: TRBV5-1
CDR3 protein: CASSPDVTYEQYF

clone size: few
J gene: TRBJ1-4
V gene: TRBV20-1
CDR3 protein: CSAGGDRSRELFF

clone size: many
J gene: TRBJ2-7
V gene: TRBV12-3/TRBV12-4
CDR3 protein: CASSYSIGGLYEQYF

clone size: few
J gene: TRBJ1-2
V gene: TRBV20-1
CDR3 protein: CSAQSRINYGYTF

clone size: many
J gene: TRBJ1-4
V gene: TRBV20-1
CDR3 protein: CSARLWTGTEKLFF

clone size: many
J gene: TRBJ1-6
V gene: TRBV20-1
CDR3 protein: CSARVGMQNSPLHF

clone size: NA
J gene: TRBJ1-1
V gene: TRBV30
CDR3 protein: CAWSGWRDAEAFF

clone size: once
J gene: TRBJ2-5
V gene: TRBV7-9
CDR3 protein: CASSDGTTLQETQYF

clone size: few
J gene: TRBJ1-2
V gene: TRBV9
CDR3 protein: CASSSVGTGRTYGYTF

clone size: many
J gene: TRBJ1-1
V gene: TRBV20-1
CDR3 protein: CSARETQREAFF

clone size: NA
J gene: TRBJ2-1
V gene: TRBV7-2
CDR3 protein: CASRLAGAQFF

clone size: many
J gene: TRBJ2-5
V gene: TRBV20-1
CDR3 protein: CSARDRGLASIQETQYF

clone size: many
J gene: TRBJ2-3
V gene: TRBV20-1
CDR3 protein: CSAQGGGATTDTQYF

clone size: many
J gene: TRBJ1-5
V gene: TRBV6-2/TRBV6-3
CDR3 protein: CASGHLSGTGVQPQHF

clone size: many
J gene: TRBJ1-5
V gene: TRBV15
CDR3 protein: CATSRQQGGDQPQHF

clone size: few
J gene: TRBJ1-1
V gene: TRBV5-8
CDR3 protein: CASGNWRSEAFF

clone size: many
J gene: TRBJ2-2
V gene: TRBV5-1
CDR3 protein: CASRGTGELFF

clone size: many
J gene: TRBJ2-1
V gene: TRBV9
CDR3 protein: CASSLFSAGNYNEQFF

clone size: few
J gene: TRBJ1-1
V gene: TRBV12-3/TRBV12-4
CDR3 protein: CASSLGHRVGTEAFF

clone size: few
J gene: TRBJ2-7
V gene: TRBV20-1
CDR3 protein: CSVGVGVLDYEQYF